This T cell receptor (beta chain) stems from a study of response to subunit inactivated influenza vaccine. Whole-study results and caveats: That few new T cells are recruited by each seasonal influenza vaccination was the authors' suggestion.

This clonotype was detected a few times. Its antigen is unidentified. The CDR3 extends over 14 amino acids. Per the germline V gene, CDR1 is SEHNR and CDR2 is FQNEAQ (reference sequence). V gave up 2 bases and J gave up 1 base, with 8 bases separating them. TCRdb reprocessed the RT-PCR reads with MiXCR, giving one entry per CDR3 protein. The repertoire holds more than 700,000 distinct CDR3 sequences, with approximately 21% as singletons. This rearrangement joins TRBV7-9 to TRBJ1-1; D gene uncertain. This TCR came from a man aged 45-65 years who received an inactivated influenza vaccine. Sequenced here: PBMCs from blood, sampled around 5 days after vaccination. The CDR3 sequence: CASSLPRQNTEAFF. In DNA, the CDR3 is TGTGCCAGCAGCTTACCCCGACAGAACACTGAAGCTTTCTTT.